The 12 T cell receptor beta chains presented below share a single source sample, sequenced in a study of T-cell reconstitution after alpha-beta-depleted transplantation in children. A library of TCRbeta sequences, prepared with unique molecular identifiers, was generated. TCRdb redid the calling of the PCR reads with MiXCR, one entry per CDR3 protein. The sample carries approximately 590,000 distinct CDR3 sequences, roughly a tenth recorded once. The sequences come from PBMCs from the stem cell graft donor, collected from the stem cell graft. These receptor sequences come from a human donor who donated a stem cell graft to a child with acute myeloid leukemia.

The table lists this clonotype with many counts. The chain combines TRBV7-9 with TRBJ2-1; D possibly corresponds to TRBD2 (5 bases). CDR1 is SEHNR, CDR2 FQNEAQ, per germline (reference sequence). The CDR3 spans 14 residues. Trimming stripped 1 base from V and 9 bases from J, with 13 bases between. In DNA form, the CDR3 reads TGTGCCAGCAGCTTAGTTGAGGGAGTGGGTGAGCAGTTCTTC. Protein: CASSLVEGVGEQFF.

This clonotype was found many times. The chain uses TRBV7-2 and TRBJ2-3; 7 bases are shared with TRBD2. The length of the CDR3 is 15 residues. V was clipped by 5 bases and J by 5 bases; unmatched bases: 10. Looked up from germline, CDR1 is SGHTA and CDR2 is FQGNSA. DNA for the CDR3: TGTGCCAGCAGCCCCGGGGCGGGAGTTGGAGATACGCAGTATTTT. Amino acids: CASSPGAGVGDTQYF.

This clonotype was recorded at least ten times. The gene calls are TRBV6-2 or TRBV6-3 and TRBJ1-1, with unresolved D. CDR3 size: 15 residues. Germline CDR1 MNHEY, CDR2 SVGEGT. V lost 0 bases to trimming and J lost 3 bases, with 11 bases between them. The CDR3 bases are TGTGCCAGCAGTTACTCCCCTAGGGCGGACACTGAAGCTTTCTTT. Its translation is CASSYSPRADTEAFF.

The sample holds many counts of this clonotype. This sequence joins TRBV7-2 and TRBJ2-6; TRBD2 is a possible D gene (6 bases). Germline V gene data show CDR1 as SGHTA and CDR2 as FQGNSA. Trimming took off 1 base at V and 0 bases at J, with 7 bases between the two ends. This CDR3 is 16 amino acids long. CDR3 in amino acids: CASSLVSGSGANVLTF. For the CDR3, the DNA is TGTGCCAGCAGCTTAGTTAGCGGCTCTGGGGCCAACGTCCTGACTTTC.

The chain has TRBV7-3 and TRBJ2-7, with D maybe TRBD2 (7 bases). The V gene's germline CDR1 is SGHTA and CDR2 FQGTGA. The V end was cut by 6 bases, the J end by 3 bases, with 18 bases between. There are 15 residues in the CDR3. CDR3 region: CASRIDGGPLYEQYF. The DNA of the CDR3 is TGTGCCAGCAGAATAGACGGGGGGCCCCTCTACGAGCAGTACTTC.

This clonotype came up a few times. V gene TRBV7-3 combines with J gene TRBJ2-7, with D perhaps matching TRBD1 (5 bases). Germline CDR1 SGHTA, CDR2 FQGTGA. The CDR3 is made up of 15 amino acids. V gave up 2 bases and J gave up 0 bases, with 11 bases separating them. CDR3 DNA sequence: TGTGCCAGCAGCTTAGACCAACAGGCCTCCTACGAGCAGTACTTC. Translation gives CASSLDQQASYEQYF. Full variable domain (remainder filled in from reference TRBV7-3 and TRBJ2-7): GAGVSQTPSNKVTEKGKYVELRCDPISGHTALYWYRQSLGQGPEFLIYFQGTGAADDSGLPNDRFFAVRPEGSVSTLKIQRTERGDSAVYLCASSLDQQASYEQYFGPGTRLTVT.

This clonotype showed up just a few times. The chain couples TRBV6-1 to TRBJ2-7; 8 bases align to TRBD2. The germline CDR1 and CDR2 sequences are MNHNS and SASEGT. This CDR3 region has 14 residues. With V trimmed by 7 bases and J by 0 bases, 5 bases remained unmatched. The CDR3 coding sequence is TGTGCCAGCACCAAAACTAGCGGCTCCTACGAGCAGTACTTC. It is translated as CASTKTSGSYEQYF.

In this sample, this clonotype turned up many times. The chain couples TRBV5-5 to TRBJ2-3; D is ambiguous. Looked up from germline, CDR1 is SGHKS and CDR2 is YYEKEE (reference sequence). V was pared by 2 bases and J by 2 bases, with 3 bases between. This CDR3 region has 12 residues. The CDR3 loop reads CASSFPTDTQYF. In DNA form, the CDR3 reads TGTGCCAGCAGCTTCCCCACAGATACGCAGTATTTT.

J is TRBJ2-1 and V is TRBV7-2, with 7 bases identical to TRBD2. Germline V CDR1 and CDR2: SGHTA, FQGNSA. The CDR3 spans 14 residues. The trim removed 5 bases at V and 6 bases at J, leaving 7 bases unmatched. In DNA, the CDR3 is TGTGCCAGCAGCGGACGGTGGGGGGGCAATGAGCAGTTCTTC. It is translated as CASSGRWGGNEQFF.

This clonotype was counted ten times or more. Compared with germline, one end of the junction differs, possibly owing to a read error. V gene TRBV7-9 combines with J gene TRBJ2-1, with D perhaps given as TRBD1 or TRBD2 (5 bases each). This CDR3 comprises 13 residues. The germline V gene encodes CDR1 SEHNR and CDR2 FQNEAQ (reference sequence). CDR3 DNA sequence: TGTGCCAGCAGCCCTGGATATTCCGGGACGCGGAACTTC. This encodes CASSPGYSGTRNF.

V usage is TRBV5-1 and J usage is TRBJ2-5; D could derive from TRBD1 or TRBD2 (5 bases each). V lost 6 bases and J lost 3, with 18 bases in between. Germline V gives CDR1 SGHRS, CDR2 YFSETQ. CDR3 length: 15 residues. The CDR3 sequence: CASTPPGRGKETQYF. Written as DNA, the CDR3 is TGCGCCAGCACGCCTCCGGGACGGGGCAAAGAGACCCAGTACTTC. Using reference TRBV5-1 and TRBJ2-5 for the parts outside the CDR3, the full variable domain is KAGVTQTPRYLIKTRGQQVTLSCSPISGHRSVSWYQQTPGQGLQFLFEYFSETQRNKGNFPGRFSGRQFSNSRSEMNVSTLELGDSALYLCASTPPGRGKETQYFGPGTRLLVL.

The gene calls are TRBV5-5 and TRBJ2-5, with a tentative D call TRBD1 (6 bases). This CDR3 contains 17 residues. Germline CDR1 and CDR2: SGHKS and YYEKEE (reference sequence). V was clipped by 2 bases and J by 5 bases, with 22 bases between them. CDR3 region: CASSLSQGPLVGETQYF. CDR3 in DNA: TGTGCCAGCAGCTTATCACAGGGACCCCTGGTTGGGGAGACCCAGTACTTC.